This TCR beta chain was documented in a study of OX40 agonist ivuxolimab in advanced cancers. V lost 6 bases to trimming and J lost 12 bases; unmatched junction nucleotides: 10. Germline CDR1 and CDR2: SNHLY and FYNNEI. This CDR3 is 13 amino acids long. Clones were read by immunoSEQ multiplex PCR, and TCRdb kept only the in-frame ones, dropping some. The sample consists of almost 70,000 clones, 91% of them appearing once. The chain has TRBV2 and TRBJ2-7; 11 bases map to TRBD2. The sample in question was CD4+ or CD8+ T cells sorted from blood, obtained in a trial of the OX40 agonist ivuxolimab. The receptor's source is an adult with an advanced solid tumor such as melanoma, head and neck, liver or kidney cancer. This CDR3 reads CASRDSGRAPPYF. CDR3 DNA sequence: TGTGCCAGCAGGGATAGCGGGAGGGCCCCGCCGTACTTC.